The rows below give T cell receptor beta chains drawn from one sample of a study of CD8 T cells in ankylosing spondylitis. TCRdb redid the calling of the 5' RACE reads with MiXCR, one entry per CDR3 protein. The sample records around 210,000 distinct CDR3 sequences, approximately 7.6% being singletons. The sequenced sample consisted of blood, either unsorted or a sorted T cell fraction (not recorded which). The receptors stem from a female donor with ankylosing spondylitis or in good health (not recorded which). The CDR3 runs from the conserved cysteine through the conserved F or W. D genes are given only for firm matches. Expanded clones get a size class; other rows say once, few or many, or leave the size out.

V	size	D	J	DNA	CDR3
TRBV6-1	many	NA	TRBJ2-2	TGTGCCAGCAGCGTAGAGGGGAACGGGGAGCTGTTTTTT	CASSVEGNGELFF
TRBV29-1	many	NA	TRBJ2-5	TGCAGCGTTCAAGAGGGGACCCAGTACTTC	CSVQEGTQYF
TRBV6-2/TRBV6-3	many	NA	TRBJ2-1	TGTGCCAGCGGACCGGGACTTCGGGGGGAGCAGTTCTTC	CASGPGLRGEQFF
TRBV7-9	NA	TRBD1	TRBJ2-2	TGTGCCAGCAGCTCGACAGGGGGCAGCGGGGAGCTGTTTTTT	CASSSTGGSGELFF
TRBV7-2	NA	NA	TRBJ2-1	TGTGCCAGCAGCTTAGTACGGAGGGAAAATGAGCAGTTCTTC	CASSLVRRENEQFF
TRBV7-2	NA	NA	TRBJ2-7	TGTGCCAGCAGCCCATCAGGTAGCGCCTACGAGCAGTACTTC	CASSPSGSAYEQYF
TRBV6-5	many	NA	TRBJ1-2	TGTGCCAGCAGTTCCCCCAGGACGGCCTATGGCTACACCTTC	CASSSPRTAYGYTF
TRBV4-1	NA	TRBD2	TRBJ2-1	TGCGCCAGCAGCCCCCCAGGAAAGCGGGAGAGAGGCAATGAGCAGTTCTTC	CASSPPGKRERGNEQFF
TRBV29-1	many	TRBD2	TRBJ2-1	TGCAGCGTCACTCCAACTAGCGGCTTATACAATGAGCAGTTCTTC	CSVTPTSGLYNEQFF
TRBV20-1	many	NA	TRBJ2-1	TGCAGTGCCCGAGACAATGAGCAGTTCTTC	CSARDNEQFF
TRBV4-3	few	TRBD2	TRBJ2-3	TGCGCCAGCAGCCAACCGGCTAGCGGGAAGGGGACAGATACGCAGTATTTT	CASSQPASGKGTDTQYF
TRBV6-1	many	TRBD1	TRBJ1-2	TGTGCCAGCAGCGGGAACCAGGACAGGCCCTCTAACTATGGCTACACCTTC	CASSGNQDRPSNYGYTF
TRBV7-2	many	NA	TRBJ2-7	TGTGCCAGCAGCTTGCCCCTGAGAAACGCTCACGAGCAGTACTTC	CASSLPLRNAHEQYF
TRBV7-9	many	NA	TRBJ2-3	TGTGCCAGCTGGGACCTCACAGATACGCAGTATTTT	CASWDLTDTQYF
TRBV7-3	many	NA	TRBJ2-2	TGTGCCAGCAACCCCCTAGGGGCCGGGGAGCTGTTTTTT	CASNPLGAGELFF
TRBV20-1	many	NA	TRBJ2-3	TGCAGTGCTGGAGGGTCGGCAACACTGGCAGATACGCAGTATTTT	CSAGGSATLADTQYF
TRBV14	many	NA	TRBJ2-7	TGTGCCAGCAGCCAAGGTCTCAACAGCCCGAGGGACGAGCAGTACTTC	CASSQGLNSPRDEQYF
TRBV29-1	many	NA	TRBJ2-7	TGCAGCGTTGAAATCCAAGCCTACGAGCAGTACTTC	CSVEIQAYEQYF
TRBV12-3/TRBV12-4	NA	NA	TRBJ2-2	TGTGCCAGCAGTTCCGGCTTAGCGGCCCGCACCGGGGAGCTGTTTTTT	CASSSGLAARTGELFF
TRBV2	many	NA	TRBJ2-3	TGTGCCAGCAGACGAACCGGGACAAACTTCACAGATACGCAGTATTTT	CASRRTGTNFTDTQYF
TRBV7-9	few	TRBD1	TRBJ2-7	TGTGCCAGCAGTTACGGACAGGCCACCAGCTCCTACGAGCAGTACTTC	CASSYGQATSSYEQYF
TRBV20-1	many	TRBD1	TRBJ1-2	TGCAGTGCTACCGTCTCGACAGGGAGTAACTATGGCTACACCTTC	CSATVSTGSNYGYTF
TRBV6-2/TRBV6-3	many	TRBD2	TRBJ2-1	TGTGCCACTCAACCCCTAGCGGGAGCGGTGAATGAGCAGTTCTTC	CATQPLAGAVNEQFF
TRBV6-5	many	NA	TRBJ1-3	TGTGCCAGCACTAGTCTCGGAAACACCATATATTTT	CASTSLGNTIYF
TRBV5-1	many	NA	TRBJ1-5	TGCGCCAGCAGTGAATATCCGGAAAGCAATCAGCCCCAGCATTTT	CASSEYPESNQPQHF
TRBV19	many	TRBD1	TRBJ2-2	TGTGCCAGTAGTACCCTGAAAGGGGGCCTCAACACCGGGGAGCTGTTTTTT	CASSTLKGGLNTGELFF
TRBV6-2/TRBV6-3	few	TRBD1	TRBJ2-7	TGTGCCAGCAGTTGGGACAGGGGGATTACCTACGAGCAGTACTTC	CASSWDRGITYEQYF
TRBV3-1	many	NA	TRBJ1-2	TGTGCCAGCAGCCAGGTAGAAGCGGGCTCTTTCTATGGCTACACCTTC	CASSQVEAGSFYGYTF
TRBV20-1	few	NA	TRBJ1-2	TGCAGTGCTAGACCCCCGGGAGGGGAGGTTGGCTACACCTTC	CSARPPGGEVGYTF
TRBV20-1	NA	TRBD2	TRBJ2-3	TGCAGTGCTAGAGATTCTTCCACTAGCGGGAGTACGGGTACGCAGTATTTT	CSARDSSTSGSTGTQYF
TRBV20-1	many	NA	TRBJ2-7	TGCAGTGCTTCTTCGGGACAAAACTACGAGCAGTACTTC	CSASSGQNYEQYF
TRBV7-9	many	NA	TRBJ1-6	TGTGCCAGCAGCTATGATGGGGATTCACCCCTCCACTTT	CASSYDGDSPLHF
TRBV14	many	TRBD2	TRBJ2-3	TGTGCCAGCAGCCAGTCTAGCGGCCGCACAGATACGCAGTATTTT	CASSQSSGRTDTQYF
TRBV7-6	few	NA	TRBJ1-1	TGTGCCAGCAGCTTAGGGGGGGGGGAGTCCCAGTTT	CASSLGGGESQF
TRBV7-9	few	NA	TRBJ1-1	TGTGCCAGCAGCTTACCGGGCCTCAACACTGAAGCTTTCTTT	CASSLPGLNTEAFF
TRBV29-1	many	TRBD2	TRBJ2-1	TGCAGCGTCGCCCGAAGACTAGCGGACAATGAGCAGTTCTTC	CSVARRLADNEQFF
TRBV25-1	many	NA	TRBJ2-7	TGTGCCACACGACACTTAACCTACGAGCAGTACTTC	CATRHLTYEQYF
TRBV7-9	few	NA	TRBJ2-7	TGTGCCAGCAGCACTCGGACCTTAATCGAGCAGTACTTC	CASSTRTLIEQYF
TRBV5-1	many	NA	TRBJ2-7	TGCGCCAGCAGCTTGGTCCAGGGGACCTACGAGCAGTACTTC	CASSLVQGTYEQYF
TRBV12-3/TRBV12-4	many	TRBD2	TRBJ2-5	TGTGCCAGCAGCCCCGGTAGCGGGAGAAGCTACTTC	CASSPGSGRSYF
TRBV25-1	many	NA	TRBJ2-1	TGTGTCAGCACCGCAAGCCCGGGTGAGCAGTTCTTC	CVSTASPGEQFF
TRBV12-3/TRBV12-4	many	NA	TRBJ1-2	TGTGCCAGCAGTCCCTCTGCGGGCTACACCTTC	CASSPSAGYTF